These 14 T cell receptor beta chains share one sample of origin, sequenced in a study of cytomegalovirus exposure and HLA in healthy donors. PCR involved 60 Vbeta and 13 Jbeta primers. Only in-frame clones appear in the TCRdb table, and some are missing; sequencing was by immunoSEQ multiplex PCR. Of approximately 200,000 clones in the sample, about 83% were seen once. What was sequenced was PBMCs. All receptors come from a girl aged 10 to 17 in good health and CMV-seronegative.

The chain uses TRBV27 and TRBJ2-2, with unresolved D. Trimming removed 5 bases from V and 8 bases from J, with 9 bases in between. Germline V gives CDR1 MNHEY, CDR2 SMNVEV (reference sequence). The CDR3 contains 12 residues. CDR3 DNA sequence: TGTGCCAGCAGTCCCCCCGGGGGGGAGCTGTTTTTT. Residues: CASSPPGGELFF.

V gene TRBV4-2 combines with J gene TRBJ1-2; 11 bases fit TRBD1. V dropped 0 bases and J dropped 8; count of bases not matched to a gene: 5. The CDR3 runs to 15 residues. Germline CDR1 is LGHNA and CDR2 is YNFKEQ. CDR3 in amino acids: CASSQEVGQGAGYTF. CDR3 DNA sequence: TGTGCCAGCAGCCAAGAAGTCGGACAGGGGGCCGGCTACACCTTC.

This chain joins TRBV13 and TRBJ1-2, with 10 bases that match TRBD1. The V gene end was trimmed by 1 base and the J gene end by 7 bases; junction bases not matched to a gene: 9. The germline gives CDR1 PRHDT, CDR2 FYEKMQ (reference sequence). The CDR3 is made up of 16 amino acids. The CDR3 reads CASSLVGTGVIGGYTF. CDR3 DNA: TGTGCCAGCAGCTTAGTGGGGACAGGGGTAATCGGTGGCTACACCTTC.

The chain recombines TRBV19 with TRBJ2-1; D not certain. The V gene lost 5 bases and the J gene lost 5 bases, with 10 bases spanning the gap. CDR3 size: 13 residues. The V gene's germline CDR1 is LNHDA and CDR2 SQIVND (reference sequence). DNA for the CDR3: TGTGCCAGTAGTTCCCTGAACAACAATGAGCAGTTCTTC. Translating it yields CASSSLNNNEQFF.

The V call is TRBV5-1, the J call TRBJ2-3, with D possibly TRBD2 on 6 matching bases. The CDR3 has 14 residues. The V and J ends lost 3 bases and 5 bases respectively, with 13 bases between them. Per germline, CDR1 SGHRS and CDR2 YFSETQ. The CDR3 DNA follows: TGCGCCAGCAGCTGGGGGGATAGAGTAGATACGCAGTATTTT. Translating it yields CASSWGDRVDTQYF.

This clone was seen only a few times. The V call is TRBV30, the J call TRBJ1-4; 7 bases match TRBD1. V lost 1 base, J lost 14 bases, and 4 bases stayed unmatched. There are 11 residues in the CDR3. Germline CDR1 reads GTSNPN; CDR2 reads SVGIG (reference sequence). The CDR3 spells CAWSAGTALFF. As DNA, the CDR3 is TGTGCCTGGAGTGCAGGGACAGCGCTGTTTTTT.

This chain links TRBV6-5 with TRBJ1-5; 9 bases line up with TRBD1. This CDR3 is 15 amino acids long. Germline assignment: CDR1 MNHEY and CDR2 SVGAGI. V shed 6 bases, J shed 6 bases, and the junction held 9 bases outside the gene matches. The CDR3 DNA is TGTGCCAGCAGGGACAGGGGTTCGCCTAGTCAGCCCCAGCATTTT. Translating gives CASRDRGSPSQPQHF.

The chain employs TRBV5-5 and TRBJ2-5; the D gene is possibly TRBD2 (6 bases). The germline V and J ends were trimmed by 4 bases and 1 base, with 17 bases remaining between them. The CDR3 covers 16 residues. Per germline, CDR1 SGHKS and CDR2 YYEKEE (reference sequence). DNA for the CDR3: TGTGCCAGCAGCCCCTTTACCGGGACTCCCCAAGAGACCCAGTACTTC. It translates to CASSPFTGTPQETQYF.

This clone occurred once. DNA of the CDR3: TGTGCCAGCAGCTCTTCTGTCACTTCGAACACTGAAGCTTTCTTT. It specifies CASSSSVTSNTEAFF. The J gene is TRBJ1-1, the V gene TRBV5-4; D unclear. The CDR3 sequence is 15 residues long. Germline CDR1 and CDR2: SGHNT and YYREEE (reference sequence). Trimming removed 3 bases at V and 1 base at J, with 13 bases between.

The chain carries TRBV29-1 and TRBJ1-4, with a possible D match to TRBD1 (6 bases). The CDR3 covers 15 residues. Trimming cost V 5 bases and J 2 bases, with 15 bases left between them. Germline assignment: CDR1 SQVTM and CDR2 ANQGSEA. This CDR3 reads CSVWGGGATNEKLFF. CDR3 in DNA: TGCAGCGTTTGGGGAGGGGGTGCCACTAATGAAAAACTGTTTTTT.

The chain is built from TRBV6-1 and TRBJ2-7; the D gene is possibly TRBD1 (6 bases). Germline V gives CDR1 MNHNS, CDR2 SASEGT. Trimming cost V 4 bases and J 0 bases, with 22 bases left between them. The CDR3 has 18 amino acids. The CDR3 bases are TGTGCCAGCAGTGTAAGAGTTGTGGCAGGGGCCAGCTCCTACGAGCAGTACTTC. Its translation: CASSVRVVAGASSYEQYF.

The chain has TRBV20-1 and TRBJ2-1; possible D gene TRBD2, 5 bases. V gave up 1 base and J gave up 10 bases, with 5 bases separating them. This CDR3 is built from 10 residues. Looked up from germline, CDR1 is DFQATT and CDR2 is SNEGSKA (reference sequence). This CDR3 is CSARAGEQFF. The CDR3 coding sequence is TGCAGTGCTAGAGCGGGGGAGCAGTTCTTC.

V and J are TRBV11-2 and TRBJ1-3, with D possibly matching TRBD1 (6 bases). Germline V gives CDR1 SGHAT, CDR2 FQNNGV. The CDR3 runs to 19 residues. V lost 5 bases and J lost 0, with 23 bases in between. In nucleotides, the CDR3 is TGTGCCAGCAGCACTTGGCTCTACAGGGTCAATAACTCTGGAAACACCATATATTTT. Its protein product is CASSTWLYRVNNSGNTIYF.

The chain joins TRBV27 to TRBJ1-1; D possibly corresponds to TRBD1 (6 bases). The ends were cut back, 4 bases at V and 1 base at J, with 13 bases in the middle. CDR1 MNHEY and CDR2 SMNVEV come from the germline V gene (reference sequence). CDR3 length: 15 amino acids. The CDR3 here is CASSSSDSRNTEAFF. As DNA, the CDR3 is TGTGCCAGCAGTTCCTCGGACAGTAGGAACACTGAAGCTTTCTTT.